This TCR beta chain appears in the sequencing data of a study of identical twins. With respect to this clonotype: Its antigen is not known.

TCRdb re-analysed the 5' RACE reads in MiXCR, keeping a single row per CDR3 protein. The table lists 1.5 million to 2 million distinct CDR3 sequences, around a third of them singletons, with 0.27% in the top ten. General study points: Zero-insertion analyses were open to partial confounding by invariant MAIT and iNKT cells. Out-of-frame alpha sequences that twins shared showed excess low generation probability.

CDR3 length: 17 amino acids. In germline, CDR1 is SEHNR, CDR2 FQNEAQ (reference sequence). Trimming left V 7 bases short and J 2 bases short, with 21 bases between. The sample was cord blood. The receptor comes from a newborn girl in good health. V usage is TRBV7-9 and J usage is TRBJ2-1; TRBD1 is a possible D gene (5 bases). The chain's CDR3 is CASIIRQTESPYNEQFF. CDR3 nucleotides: TGTGCCAGCATCATTCGACAGACAGAATCCCCCTACAATGAGCAGTTCTTC.